Listed here are 28 T cell receptor beta chains from one sample, sequenced in a study of blood T cell repertoires in COVID-19 (dated by TCRdb to the early 2020s). Library prep was done by the immunoSEQ multiplex PCR assay. The table was pulled from immuneACCESS by TCRdb, which kept in-frame rearrangements only. Such tables lose some clones; where checked, under half of the loss comes from unresolved V genes, and the rest has no known cause. Recorded for this sample are a few hundred thousand clones; 85% of them occurred a single time. Around 20% of the sample is held by the ten biggest clonotypes. Input material: PBMCs or T cells enriched from blood (not recorded which). Source of these receptors: a man aged 40-50 years who had recovered from COVID-19.

A note on this clone: At the DNA level, this CDR3 is encoded by other sequences in the same sample as well. The CDR3 bases are TGTGCCAGCAGTTCAGGCAATCAGCCCCAGCATTTT. Translation: CASSSGNQPQHF. V is TRBV27 and J is TRBJ1-5; D gene unclear. CDR3 size: 12 residues. V lost 4 bases, J lost 2 bases, and 3 bases lay in between. From germline, CDR1 is MNHEY and CDR2 SMNVEV (reference sequence).

This chain links TRBV3-1 (or the pseudogene TRBV3-2) with TRBJ2-1, with D possibly TRBD2 on 5 matching bases. Trimming left V 4 bases short and J 0 bases short, with 16 bases between. The CDR3 is 17 amino acids. Looked up from germline, CDR1 is LGHDT and CDR2 is YNNKEL (reference sequence). The CDR3 loop is CASSPEAGGSSYNEQFF. The CDR3 DNA reads as TGTGCCAGCAGCCCCGAGGCGGGCGGTAGCTCCTACAATGAGCAGTTCTTC.

For the CDR3, the DNA is TGCGCCAGCAGCCGGGGGGACACTGAAGCTTTCTTT. It specifies CASSRGDTEAFF. The chain links TRBV4-1 to TRBJ1-1, with a tentative D call TRBD1 (5 bases). Between the trimmed V and J ends, which lost 4 bases and 3 bases, there was a span of 6 bases. This CDR3 has 12 amino acids. From germline, CDR1 is MGHRA and CDR2 YSYEKL.

The rearrangement links TRBV30 to TRBJ2-7; maybe TRBD2 (5 bases). Germline V gives CDR1 GTSNPN, CDR2 SVGIG (reference sequence). This CDR3 spans 15 amino acids. With 0 bases removed from V and 4 bases from J, the gap between germline ends came to 16 bases. The CDR3 DNA follows: TGTGCCTGGAGTGTAGGTTCGGGATTAGTTTACGAGCAGTACTTC. Its translation: CAWSVGSGLVYEQYF.

The rearrangement joins TRBV14 to TRBJ2-2, with TRBD1 matching 10 bases. V trimming: 3 bases; J trimming: 5 bases; junction bases outside the gene matches: 3. Looked up from germline, CDR1 is SGHDN and CDR2 is FVKESK. CDR3 size: 15 residues. CDR3 in DNA: TGTGCCAGCAGCCACAGGACAGGGGGGACCGGGGAGCTGTTTTTT. Translated, it gives CASSHRTGGTGELFF.

CDR3: CASSIAGALFQETQYF. The CDR3 DNA reads TGCGCCAGCAGCATCGCAGGGGCACTTTTTCAAGAGACCCAGTACTTC. The V and J genes are TRBV5-1 and TRBJ2-5, with D possibly matching TRBD1 (6 bases). This CDR3 has 16 residues. Trimming removed 4 bases from V and 2 bases from J, with 18 bases in between. In germline, CDR1 is SGHRS, CDR2 YFSETQ.

The chain combines TRBV7-9 with TRBJ1-2; 8 bases line up with TRBD1. The trim removed 7 bases at V and 4 bases at J, leaving 5 bases unmatched. Per the germline V gene, CDR1 is SEHNR and CDR2 is FQNEAQ (reference sequence). This CDR3 spans 13 amino acids. The CDR3 sequence is CASIQDRVYGYTF. The CDR3 DNA is TGTGCCAGCATCCAGGACAGGGTCTATGGCTACACCTTC.

The rearrangement uses TRBV12-3 or TRBV12-4 and TRBJ1-1; no definite D call. Trimming took off 6 bases at V and 11 bases at J, with 16 bases between the two ends. This CDR3 is 12 amino acids long. In DNA form, the CDR3 reads TGTGCCAGCAGCATTACAGTGGAGGGCGCTTTCTTT. Translated, it gives CASSITVEGAFF.

In this sample, this clone turned up once. V usage is TRBV7-9 and J usage is TRBJ1-6; 7 positions match TRBD1. Germline CDR1 and CDR2: SEHNR and FQNEAQ (reference sequence). Losses at the gene ends were 2 bases for V and 7 bases for J; bases not matched to a gene: 2. The CDR3 is made up of 14 amino acids. The CDR3: CASSLPQGNSPLHF. CDR3 bases: TGTGCCAGCAGCTTACCACAGGGGAATTCACCCCTCCACTTT. The variable domain in full, completed from reference TRBV7-9 and TRBJ1-6, reads DTGVSQNPRHKITKRGQNVTFRCDPISEHNRLYWYRQTLGQGPEFLTYFQNEAQLEKSRLLSDRFSAERPKGSFSTLEIQRTEQGDSAMYLCASSLPQGNSPLHFGNGTRLTVT.

This clone has only one observation. CDR3 amino acids: CASSLQPGGLQETQYF. The CDR3 DNA follows: TGCGCCAGCAGCTTGCAGCCGGGAGGGCTCCAAGAGACCCAGTACTTC. The rearrangement joins TRBV5-1 to TRBJ2-5, with 8 nucleotides matching TRBD2. Germline CDR1 reads SGHRS; CDR2 reads YFSETQ. The CDR3 runs 16 residues. The V and J ends lost 1 base and 1 base, in that order; junction bases with no gene match: 6.

The V and J genes are TRBV7-2 and TRBJ1-4; 7 nucleotides align to TRBD1. This CDR3 has 15 amino acids. The ends lost 2 bases at V and 8 bases at J; junction bases unmatched: 8. The germline V gene encodes CDR1 SGHTA and CDR2 FQGNSA. The CDR3 DNA follows: TGTGCCAGCAGCTTAAATGGAAACAGGGGCGAAAAACTGTTTTTT. Protein: CASSLNGNRGEKLFF.

This chain joins TRBV5-4 and TRBJ1-4, with 9 bases identical to TRBD1. Trimming removed 0 bases from V and 15 bases from J; junction bases left unmatched: 3. Germline V gene lookup returns CDR1 SGHNT and CDR2 YYREEE (reference sequence). CDR3 length: 12 residues. Here the CDR3 reads CASSLETGGMFF. CDR3 bases: TGTGCCAGCAGCTTGGAAACAGGGGGCATGTTTTTT.

The rearrangement joins TRBV28 to TRBJ2-7; the D gene is possibly TRBD2 (6 bases). Germline CDR1 MDHEN, CDR2 SYDVKM. The CDR3 is 15 residues long. Trimming shortened V by 7 bases and J by 0 bases, and 16 bases separated the two germline ends. As DNA, the CDR3 is TGTGCCAGCACCCTAGAGCGGGTAGGCTCCTACGAGCAGTACTTC. This sequence encodes CASTLERVGSYEQYF.

The chain recombines TRBV29-1 with TRBJ2-1; 7 bases align to TRBD2. The CDR3 extends over 12 amino acids. Per germline, CDR1 SQVTM and CDR2 ANQGSEA. Losses at the gene ends were 2 bases for V and 9 bases for J; bases not matched to a gene: 4. The CDR3 spells CSVENAGVEQFF. The CDR3 DNA reads as TGCAGCGTTGAAAATGCGGGAGTTGAGCAGTTCTTC.

This chain links TRBV2 with TRBJ2-7, with TRBD1 identical over 9 bases. CDR3 length equals 13 residues. The V and J ends lost 8 bases and 0 bases, in that order; junction bases with no gene match: 2. Germline values: CDR1 SNHLY, CDR2 FYNNEI. CDR3 sequence reads: CASGTGNSYEQYF. The CDR3 bases are TGTGCCAGCGGGACAGGGAACTCCTACGAGCAGTACTTC.

The V and J genes are TRBV2 and TRBJ1-5; D ambiguous. The CDR3 is 14 amino acids. V shed 5 bases and J shed 5 bases, with 13 bases lying between them. Germline-derived CDR1 and CDR2 are SNHLY and FYNNEI. The CDR3 loop reads CASSPDNSDQPQHF. The CDR3 DNA reads TGTGCCAGCAGTCCCGACAATTCGGATCAGCCCCAGCATTTT. Variable domain in full (rest from reference TRBV2 and TRBJ1-5): EPEVTQTPSHQVTQMGQEVILRCVPISNHLYFYWYRQILGQKVEFLVSFYNNEISEKSEIFDDQFSVERPDGSNFTLKIRSTKLEDSAMYFCASSPDNSDQPQHFGDGTRLSIL.

The chain is built from TRBV3-1 (or the pseudogene TRBV3-2) and TRBJ1-3; D is uncertain. The CDR3 loop spans 13 amino acids. The ends were cut back, 5 bases at V and 0 bases at J, with 5 bases in the middle. Germline V gene lookup returns CDR1 LGHDT and CDR2 YNNKEL (reference sequence). CDR3 coding DNA: TGTGCCAGCAGCTACTACTCTGGAAACACCATATATTTT. Translating it yields CASSYYSGNTIYF.

J is TRBJ2-1 and V is TRBV2; tentatively, D is TRBD2 (6 bases). The CDR3 runs to 12 residues. V was trimmed by 8 bases and J by 3 bases, leaving 8 bases between them. Germline loops: CDR1 SNHLY, CDR2 FYNNEI. The CDR3 is CASSTSYNEQFF. CDR3 nucleotides: TGTGCCAGCTCGACTAGCTACAATGAGCAGTTCTTC.

The chain carries TRBV10-3 and TRBJ1-3; no definite D call. The CDR3 contains 16 residues. CDR1 is ENHRY, CDR2 SYGVKD, per germline. Trimming stripped 3 bases from V and 0 bases from J, with 12 bases between. CDR3 protein: CAISDSGLLSGNTIYF. DNA for the CDR3: TGTGCCATCAGTGATTCCGGACTTCTCTCTGGAAACACCATATATTTT.

The chain combines TRBV3-1 (or the pseudogene TRBV3-2) with TRBJ2-5; 10 nucleotides match TRBD1. The ends lost 5 bases at V and 4 bases at J; junction bases unmatched: 4. The germline CDR1 and CDR2 sequences are LGHDT and YNNKEL (reference sequence). The CDR3 loop spans 14 amino acids. In DNA form, the CDR3 reads TGTGCCAGCAGCGGCCGGGACAGGGGAGAGACCCAGTACTTC. Amino acid sequence: CASSGRDRGETQYF.

V usage is TRBV18 and J usage is TRBJ2-5; 10 positions agree with TRBD1. With 3 bases clipped from V and 5 bases from J, the junction kept 6 bases outside the gene matches. Germline V gene lookup returns CDR1 KGHSH and CDR2 LQKENI. The CDR3 sequence is 15 residues long. In DNA, the CDR3 is TGTGCCAGCTCACCCCGACAGGGGGCAGGGGAGACCCAGTACTTC. Amino acid sequence: CASSPRQGAGETQYF.

V usage is TRBV3-1 (or the pseudogene TRBV3-2) and J usage is TRBJ1-1, with a possible D match to TRBD1 (5 bases). Trimming stripped 0 bases from V and 4 bases from J, with 9 bases between. The V gene's germline CDR1 is LGHDT and CDR2 YNNKEL (reference sequence). The CDR3 runs to 14 residues. The CDR3 loop reads CASSQDGGSTEAFF. CDR3 bases: TGTGCCAGCAGCCAAGATGGGGGGAGCACTGAAGCTTTCTTT.

This chain links TRBV5-1 with TRBJ2-3; 10 bases fit TRBD2. Trimming took 0 bases from V and 3 from J; bases not matched to a gene: 4. This CDR3 is 16 amino acids long. Germline V CDR1 and CDR2: SGHRS, YFSETQ. The CDR3 reads CASSLGSSGSTDTQYF. CDR3 bases: TGCGCCAGCAGCTTGGGGTCTAGCGGGAGTACAGATACGCAGTATTTT.

V and J are TRBV5-1 and TRBJ2-7; the match to TRBD1 covers 7 bases. V shed 1 base, J shed 4 bases, and the junction held 5 bases outside the gene matches. There are 14 residues in the CDR3. Germline V gives CDR1 SGHRS, CDR2 YFSETQ. CDR3 DNA: TGCGCCAGCAGCTTGAACGGCAGGGGGTACGAGCAGTACTTC. Protein: CASSLNGRGYEQYF.

The chain combines TRBV27 with TRBJ1-1, with D maybe TRBD1 (6 bases). CDR1 and CDR2 (germline): MNHEY, SMNVEV (reference sequence). V gave up 8 bases and J gave up 2 bases, with 21 bases separating them. The CDR3 covers 16 residues. The CDR3 DNA is TGTGCCAGCCATTTGGGGGGCGGGGGAGTAAACACTGAAGCTTTCTTT. This gives the protein CASHLGGGGVNTEAFF.

This chain joins TRBV18 and TRBJ2-2, with unresolved D. This CDR3 is built from 16 residues. Trimming removed 1 base from V and 1 base from J, with 10 bases in between. Looked up from germline, CDR1 is KGHSH and CDR2 is LQKENI. The CDR3 nucleotides read TGTGCCAGCTCACCACTCACACTACAGAACACCGGGGAGCTGTTTTTT. Protein product: CASSPLTLQNTGELFF.

The chain combines TRBV5-5 with TRBJ2-7; TRBD1 agrees at 8 bases. J gave up 3 bases and V 0 bases, and 5 bases lay outside the gene matches. This CDR3 is 15 amino acids long. Germline CDR1 SGHKS, CDR2 YYEKEE (reference sequence). The CDR3 DNA follows: TGTGCCAGCAGCTTGGATCCTGACAGGGGCTACGAGCAGTACTTC. It translates to CASSLDPDRGYEQYF.

The rearrangement joins TRBV3-1 (or the pseudogene TRBV3-2) to TRBJ2-1; 7 positions match TRBD2. Germline trimming cut 4 bases from V and 5 bases from J; bases unmatched to any gene: 8. The CDR3 contains 15 residues. Germline V gene lookup returns CDR1 LGHDT and CDR2 YNNKEL (reference sequence). This CDR3 reads CASSLGTLAHNEQFF. For the CDR3, the DNA is TGTGCCAGCAGCCTTGGCACACTAGCGCACAATGAGCAGTTCTTC.